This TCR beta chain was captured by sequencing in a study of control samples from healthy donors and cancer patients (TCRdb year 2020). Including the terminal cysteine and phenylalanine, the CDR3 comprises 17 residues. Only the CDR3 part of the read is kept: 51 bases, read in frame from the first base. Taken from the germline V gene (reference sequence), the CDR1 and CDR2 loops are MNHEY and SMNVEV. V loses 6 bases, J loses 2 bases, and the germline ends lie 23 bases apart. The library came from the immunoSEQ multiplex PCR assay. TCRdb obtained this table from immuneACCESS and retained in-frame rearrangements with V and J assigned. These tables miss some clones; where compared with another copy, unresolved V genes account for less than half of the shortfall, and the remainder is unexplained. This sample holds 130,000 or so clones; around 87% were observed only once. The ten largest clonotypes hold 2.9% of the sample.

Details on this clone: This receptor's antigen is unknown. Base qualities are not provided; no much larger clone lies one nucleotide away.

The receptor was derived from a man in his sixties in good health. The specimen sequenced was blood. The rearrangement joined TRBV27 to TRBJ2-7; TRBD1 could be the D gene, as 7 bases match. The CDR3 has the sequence CASSLDRIDREAYEQYF. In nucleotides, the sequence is TGTGCCAGCAGCTTAGATCGGATTGACAGGGAGGCCTACGAGCAGTACTTC.